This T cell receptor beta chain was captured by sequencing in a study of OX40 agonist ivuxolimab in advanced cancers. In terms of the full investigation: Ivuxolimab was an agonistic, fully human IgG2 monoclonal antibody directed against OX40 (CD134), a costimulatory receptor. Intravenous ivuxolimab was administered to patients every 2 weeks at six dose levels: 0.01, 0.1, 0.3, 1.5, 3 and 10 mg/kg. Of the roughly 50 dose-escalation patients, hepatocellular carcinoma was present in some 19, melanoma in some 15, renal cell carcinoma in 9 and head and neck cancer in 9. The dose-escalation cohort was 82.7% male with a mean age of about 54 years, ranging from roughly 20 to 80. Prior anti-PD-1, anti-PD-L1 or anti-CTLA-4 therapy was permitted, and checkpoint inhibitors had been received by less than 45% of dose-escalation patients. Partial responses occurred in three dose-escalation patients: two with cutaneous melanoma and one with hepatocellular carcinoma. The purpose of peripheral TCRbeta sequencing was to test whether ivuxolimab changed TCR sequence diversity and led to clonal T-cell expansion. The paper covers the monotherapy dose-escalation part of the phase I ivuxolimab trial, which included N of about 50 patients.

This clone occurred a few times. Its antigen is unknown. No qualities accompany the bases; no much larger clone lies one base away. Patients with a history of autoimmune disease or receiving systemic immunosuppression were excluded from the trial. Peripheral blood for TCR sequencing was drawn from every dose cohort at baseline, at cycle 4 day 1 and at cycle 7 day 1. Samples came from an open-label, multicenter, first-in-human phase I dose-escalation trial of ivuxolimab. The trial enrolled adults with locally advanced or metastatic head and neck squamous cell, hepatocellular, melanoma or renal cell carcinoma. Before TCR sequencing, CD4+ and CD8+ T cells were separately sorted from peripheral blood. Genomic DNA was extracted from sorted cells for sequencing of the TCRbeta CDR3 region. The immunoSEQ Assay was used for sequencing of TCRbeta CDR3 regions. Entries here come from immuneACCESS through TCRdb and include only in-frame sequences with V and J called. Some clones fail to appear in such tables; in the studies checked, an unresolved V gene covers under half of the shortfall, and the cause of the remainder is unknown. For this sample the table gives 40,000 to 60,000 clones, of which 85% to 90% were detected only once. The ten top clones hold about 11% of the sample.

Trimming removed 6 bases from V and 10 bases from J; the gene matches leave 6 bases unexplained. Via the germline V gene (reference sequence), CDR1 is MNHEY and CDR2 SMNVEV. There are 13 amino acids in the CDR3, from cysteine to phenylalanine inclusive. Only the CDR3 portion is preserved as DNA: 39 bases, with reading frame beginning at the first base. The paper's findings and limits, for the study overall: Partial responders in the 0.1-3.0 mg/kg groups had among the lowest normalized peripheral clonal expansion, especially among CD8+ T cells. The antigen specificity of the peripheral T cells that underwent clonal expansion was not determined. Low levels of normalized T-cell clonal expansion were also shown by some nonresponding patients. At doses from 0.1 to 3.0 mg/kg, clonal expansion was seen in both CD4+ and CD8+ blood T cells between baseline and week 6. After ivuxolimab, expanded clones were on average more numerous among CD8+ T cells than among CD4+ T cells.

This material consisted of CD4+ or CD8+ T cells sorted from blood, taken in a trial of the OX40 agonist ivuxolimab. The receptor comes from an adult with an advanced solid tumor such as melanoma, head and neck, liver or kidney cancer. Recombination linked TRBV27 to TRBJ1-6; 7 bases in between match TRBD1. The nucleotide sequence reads TGTGCCAGCAGCCGACAGGGAGACTCACCCCTCCACTTT. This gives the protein CASSRQGDSPLHF.